The sequence of this T cell receptor (beta chain) was determined in a study of cytomegalovirus exposure and HLA in healthy donors (dated by TCRdb to between 2016 and 2019). Broadly, across the study: According to an earlier analysis of a few hundred of the donors, 150 million to 200 million T cells yielded 90 million to 140 million unique TCR beta sequences and approximately 300 Gb of sequence data. An early release that covered about 600 HLA-typed donors contained approximately 300 gigabases of sequencing data and 85 million to 100 million unique TCR sequences. On average, around 200,000 unique TCR beta nucleotide sequences were sequenced per donor among a few hundred genotyped donors of the cohort, with roughly 18% of those sequences being non-productive. The aim of the study was to test whether cataloging public T cell receptors could identify signatures of past pathogen exposure. Class I and class II HLA loci were covered by the typing at four-digit resolution. Alongside the repertoire data, information on donor age, sex, ethnicity and CMV serostatus was compiled. The study profiled the T cell repertoires of 550 to 700 subjects by immunosequencing and related them to cytomegalovirus serostatus. Of the roughly 400 genotyped donors, roughly 76% were placed in the genetic ancestry cluster associated with self-reported Caucasian donors. Because of strong linkage in the cohort, roughly five DR-DQ haplotypes were treated as single units for association and clustering. To study patterns of TCR occurrence, a later analysis re-analyzed previously published TCR beta repertoires from around 700 donors and added high-resolution HLA genotyping. Genome-wide SNP genotypes for about three fifths of the roughly 700 donors were used in a later genetic analysis, which treated that subset as a discovery cohort. An earlier analysis of around 540 of the donors applied high-throughput TCR beta sequencing to assess whether each TCR beta V gene segment acted as functional or pseudogenic. To predict cytomegalovirus infection status, the study brought together high-throughput TCR immunosequencing, statistical association of individual TCRs with disease status, and machine learning. Besides the first cohort of roughly 640 subjects, a separate validation cohort made up of over a hundred different subjects was used. Rather than using new phenotypic data, the later analysis identified candidate immune exposures from TCR beta sequences and from how often those sequences occurred across donors. Every repertoire in the discovery cohort had been generated on one and the same sequencing platform. The number of typed donors differed by locus: 629-630 for A, B, C, DRB1 and DQB1; 522 for DQA1; some 590 for DPA1; and roughly 470 for DPB1. Beyond this particular receptor, the publication reports: In a later analysis, HLA-associated TCR beta chains showed more clonal expansion and lower generation probabilities than non-associated chains that were equally common. Sequencing depth was assumed to be roughly uniform across donors in the presence/absence analyses, though that assumption may not hold. It was suggested by the authors that the approach could potentially be generalized to other disease states and immunological phenotypes. A cluster of highly shared sequence variants was judged likely to be a technical artifact of the sequencing pipeline. An earlier analysis of approximately 540 of the donors showed that most TCR beta V segments appeared in productive rearrangements either about 87% or about 30% of the time, which broadly matched IMGT annotations. In both the original and validation cohorts, the classifier was reported to diagnose cytomegalovirus status with high specificity and sensitivity. Correlated functional status among segregating V segments might reflect linkage disequilibrium, but an unknown experimental factor could not be ruled out. A further reported finding was that TCR beta sequences accurately predicted the HLA-A and HLA-B alleles for most subjects in the first cohort. The study gave a list of more than 150 TCR beta chains associated with cytomegalovirus. Specific HLA alleles were associated with more than 15,000 TCR beta sequences at a false discovery rate of 0.05 in a later analysis. In vitro tests confirmed that three of the cytomegalovirus-associated TCR beta chains recognize cytomegalovirus antigens. Most CMV-associated TCR beta chains appeared to be HLA-restricted in a later analysis, and the HLA associations seemed to be driven largely by CMV exposure. This cohort had only TCR beta chains sequenced, and the lack of alpha or paired-chain data limited which features could be detected. Because counts were too low, about 17 rarely observed V segments, including chromosome 9 orphons, were excluded from the earlier analysis of several hundred of the donors. For the cohort, immune exposure information was limited to CMV serostatus. Because HLA typing was unavailable for some donors at each locus, only the typed subset was used in association tests. V-gene and J-gene trimming of TCR beta chains was associated with a missense DCLRE1C variant in a later genetic analysis, and the association was replicated in an independent cohort. When HLA alleles, especially DR and DQ, strongly co-occurred, attributing TCR associations to individual alleles was difficult. According to a later analysis, parvovirus B19, influenza, CMV and Epstein-Barr virus appeared linked to several top co-occurrence clusters. According to a later genetic analysis, donors in an Asian-associated ancestry cluster had fewer N-insertions in productive TCRs than the approximately 690-donor mean. While some public TCRs were present in many individuals, most TCR sequences turned up only very rarely across donors. A later analysis found that TCR association rates varied across HLA loci, with DRB1 alleles showing the most associated TCRs and HLA-C alleles the fewest.

The cohort consisted of 670 or so healthy bone marrow donors. At the time of sampling, every cohort member was nominally healthy, though immune exposures that went unrecorded were likely present. The donor was CMV seropositive and belonged to the group of some 290 seropositive cohort members. A peripheral blood sample was provided by each donor, and peripheral blood mononuclear cells were used for TCR beta sequencing. Genomic DNA was extracted from the blood cell samples with the Qiagen DNeasy Blood Extraction Kit. The library was produced with the immunoSEQ multiplex PCR assay. For the multiplex PCR, a mixture combining 60 forward primers for TCR Vbeta segments and 13 reverse primers for TCR Jbeta segments was used. The CDR3 region of rearranged TCR beta genes was amplified from genomic DNA by a multiplex PCR assay. Amplified TCR beta libraries were sequenced as 87-base-pair reads on the Illumina HiSeq System. The original pipeline was this. Across the 700 or so repertoires, a later analysis counted tens of millions of unique TCR beta chains, roughly 11 million of which were shared by at least two donors. Raw reads were error-corrected and collapsed into unique sequences by a nearest-neighbor algorithm in which closely related sequences were merged to remove PCR and sequencing errors. To assign V, D and J gene segments, CDR3 sequences were aligned to IMGT reference sequences. For a sequence to be retained, at least a six-nucleotide match to both a V gene segment and a J gene segment was required. Rearrangements were called productive when the CDR3 lacked stop codons and stayed in frame with V and J; all others were non-productive. CDR3 was defined according to IMGT convention as the region running from the second conserved V-encoded cysteine to the conserved J-encoded phenylalanine. Sequences without an unambiguous match to a single V gene segment were excluded from the earlier analysis of a few hundred of the donors. In an earlier analysis of several hundred of the donors, V segments were called functional above 56.7% productive rearrangements and were called segregating when the between-donor standard deviation exceeded 5%. A statistical classification framework was built for diagnosing cytomegalovirus status from the catalog of TCR beta chain sequences. In a later analysis, TCR nucleotide sequences were compared against IMGT/GENE-DB human TR gene sequences so that V and J genes could be assigned. A later analysis assigned CDR3 sequences and most-parsimonious VDJ recombination scenarios with the TCRdist pipeline. In a later analysis, each TCR beta chain was defined by its CDR3 amino acid sequence together with its V-gene family, and reads without a unique V-gene family were excluded. In a later analysis, a few hundred highly shared, low-generation-probability nucleotide sequences were removed to address suspected cross-contamination and a sequencing artifact. In a later analysis, a clonal expansion index for each public chain was calculated from normalized within-repertoire ranks of inferred template counts. Generation probabilities in a later analysis came from a VDJ recombination model fitted to out-of-frame rearrangements, and those results were checked against IGoR. A later analysis scored TCR-TCR, TCR-HLA and TCR-CMV co-occurrence with hypergeometric tests, applying a repertoire-size bias correction to TCR pairs. In a later analysis, false discovery rates were estimated by permuting HLA or CMV assignments 20 times. In a later analysis, co-occurring TCRs were grouped with DBSCAN, and TCRdist sequence similarity was added when clustering was performed within HLA-allele-positive subsets. Repertoires with fewer than 30,000 or more than 120,000 public chains, plus five repertoires with anomalous nucleotide sharing, were excluded from co-occurrence clustering. TCRdb provides this immuneACCESS table in a form limited to in-frame rearrangements. Some clones are lacking; in checked studies, under half of them reflect an unresolved V gene, and why the rest are absent is not known. That table is the source of V, J and clone size, and D and trimming were worked out from the DNA. The sample table contains tens of thousands of clones; only one count was recorded for roughly two thirds of them. In total, the top ten clones hold approximately 7% of the sample.

Points on this clone: The clone's antigen remains unknown. No base quality information exists; no much larger clone differs at one position.

Sequencing was performed on PBMCs. The origin of this receptor is a woman in her forties or fifties in good health and CMV-seropositive.

CDR3 sequence: CASSLAGQGPETQYF. In nucleotides, the sequence is TGCGCCAGCAGCTTGGCAGGACAGGGCCCAGAGACCCAGTACTTC. The sequence is built from TRBV5-1 and TRBJ2-5; 8 bases in the middle match TRBD1. The CDR1 and CDR2 encoded by the germline V gene are SGHRS and YFSETQ. V has 0 bases trimmed and J has 4 bases trimmed; junction bases matching no gene number 5. From cysteine to phenylalanine, the CDR3 is 15 amino acids long. The entry retains the CDR3 DNA only, 45 bases that are in frame from base 1.